What follows is one T cell receptor (beta chain) and its context. Per the germline V gene, CDR1 is MDHEN and CDR2 is SYDVKM. CDR3 length: 15 amino acids. The ends were cut back, 3 bases at V and 1 base at J, with 12 bases in the middle. As processed by the authors: It was from reference gene primer amplification that nucleated cell counts were estimated. Profiling relied on immunoSEQ multiplex PCR, and the TCRdb table lists in-frame clones only, not all of them. The V and J calls and the clone size are those of that table, but D and trimming were determined from the DNA. Of around 52,000 clones detected, about 90% appear once; the ten largest clones hold more than 20%. The data were taken from a study of blood T cell repertoires in COVID-19. Study details: Acute and convalescent COVID-19 samples came from the United States, Italy and Spain.

Sequenced material: peripheral blood. The rearrangement uses TRBV28 and TRBJ1-1; D ambiguous. The origin of this receptor is a woman of 80 years or more with COVID-19, enrolled during active disease. The CDR3 spells CASSLRVITNTEAFF. For the CDR3, the DNA is TGTGCCAGCAGTTTGCGTGTCATCACGAACACTGAAGCTTTCTTT. The full variable domain, its missing parts supplied by reference TRBV28 and TRBJ1-1, is DVKVTQSSRYLVKRTGEKVFLECVQDMDHENMFWYRQDPGLGLRLIYFSYDVKMKEKGDIPEGYSVSREKKERFSLILESASTNQTSMYLCASSLRVITNTEAFFGQGTRLTVV.